This T cell receptor beta chain was sequenced during a study of blood T cell repertoires in COVID-19. Study overall: In each case, the material was cDNA or gDNA derived from T cells, B-cell-depleted T cells, or PBMCs.

CDR3 length: 11 residues. Trimming removed 3 bases at V and 9 bases at J, with 5 bases between. Germline V CDR1 and CDR2: KGHDR, SFDVKD. Assay used: immunoSEQ multiplex PCR; TCRdb lists only in-frame clones, some missing. The table lists around 190,000 clones, 65% to 90% of them singletons, with about 1.6% in the top ten. Sequenced: peripheral blood. This receptor was identified in a human donor in a cohort sampled during active COVID-19. The V and J genes are TRBV24-1 and TRBJ2-1; D ambiguous. The CDR3 region has the DNA TGTGCCACCAGTGATCTTAGTGAGCAGTTCTTC. This sequence encodes CATSDLSEQFF.